These T cell receptor beta chains were read from a single sample in a study of cytotoxic CD8 clonotypes in ibrutinib-treated CLL. TCRdb keeps only in-frame clones here, not all; method: immunoSEQ multiplex PCR. Of about 200,000 clones listed, about 72% are singletons. This sample comprised PBMCs, obtained after 24 months of ibrutinib treatment. Every receptor here comes from a human donor with chronic lymphocytic leukemia. The CDR3 runs from the conserved cysteine through the conserved F or W. A D gene is named only where the DNA matches it firmly. The listing skips clone size in some rows; elsewhere it reads once, few, many or a size class.

CDR3	DNA	J	V	size	D
CASSTHYGRGSYNEQFF	TGTGCCAGCAGCACCCACTACGGGAGGGGTAGTTACAATGAGCAGTTCTTC	TRBJ2-1	TRBV4-2	once	TRBD2
CASSRSPNTGELFF	TGTGCCAGCAGCCGTAGCCCGAACACCGGGGAGCTGTTTTTT	TRBJ2-2	TRBV6-5	NA	NA
CASSLVGASTGELFF	TGCGCCAGCAGCTTGGTAGGGGCGAGCACCGGGGAGCTGTTTTTT	TRBJ2-2	TRBV5-1	NA	NA
CASTFSGGPYEQYF	TGTGCCAGTACCTTTAGCGGGGGGCCCTACGAGCAGTACTTC	TRBJ2-7	TRBV19	NA	TRBD2
CASGLVYEGNNEQFF	TGTGCTAGTGGTTTGGTATACGAGGGGAACAATGAGCAGTTCTTC	TRBJ2-1	TRBV12-5	NA	NA
CASSLAREGYTF	TGCGCCAGCAGCTTGGCCCGGGAGGGCTACACCTTC	TRBJ1-2	TRBV5-1	NA	NA
CASSQDLGLSSYNEQFF	TGTGCCAGCAGCCAAGATCTGGGTCTCTCGTCCTACAATGAGCAGTTCTTC	TRBJ2-1	TRBV4-2	NA	NA
CASSLGTDTQYF	TGTGCCAGCAGCTTAGGTACAGATACGCAGTATTTT	TRBJ2-3	TRBV11-3	NA	NA
CASSPGTGGNQPQHF	TGTGCCAGCAGCCCCGGGACAGGCGGCAATCAGCCCCAGCATTTT	TRBJ1-5	TRBV7-8	few	TRBD1
CASSQVRFYEQYF	TGTGCCAGCAGCCAAGTTCGGTTCTACGAGCAGTACTTC	TRBJ2-7	TRBV16	NA	NA
CASSLESTEFF	TGTGCCAGCAGCTTAGAGTCAACGGAGTTCTTC	TRBJ2-1	TRBV7-9	NA	NA
CASSIAGMRRQPQHF	TGTGCCAGTAGTATAGCGGGTATGCGGCGGCAGCCCCAGCATTTT	TRBJ1-5	TRBV19	NA	NA
CASSARGQNTEAFF	TGTGCCAGCAGTGCCCGGGGACAGAACACTGAAGCTTTCTTT	TRBJ1-1	TRBV2	NA	NA
CASSYSSGLYGYTF	TGTGCCAGCAGTTACTCGAGCGGCTTATATGGCTACACCTTC	TRBJ1-2	TRBV6-6	NA	NA
CASSEYNGRGKLFF	TGTGCCAGCAGTGAATATAATGGTAGGGGAAAACTGTTTTTT	TRBJ1-4	TRBV25-1	NA	NA
CASSLVGDQPQHF	TGTGCCAGCAGCTTAGTAGGGGATCAGCCCCAGCATTTT	TRBJ1-5	TRBV7-8	NA	NA
CASSVSSSYNEQFF	TGTGCCAGCAGCGTTTCTAGCAGCTACAATGAGCAGTTCTTC	TRBJ2-1	TRBV9	NA	NA
CATSRDLGTGLAGYTF	TGTGCCACCAGCAGAGATCTAGGGACAGGGTTGGCTGGCTACACCTTC	TRBJ1-2	TRBV15	few	TRBD1
CASSDYSGANVLTF	TGTGCCAGCAGTGACTACTCTGGGGCCAACGTCCTGACTTTC	TRBJ2-6	TRBV6-4	NA	NA
CASGEGWDTEAFF	TGTGCCAGCGGTGAAGGGTGGGACACTGAAGCTTTCTTT	TRBJ1-1	TRBV6-5	NA	NA
CASSESLVTGELFF	TGTGCCAGCAGTGAATCGCTGGTCACCGGGGAGCTGTTTTTT	TRBJ2-2	TRBV25-1	few	NA
CASSPQAFTDTQYF	TGTGCCAGCAGCCCCCAAGCCTTCACAGATACGCAGTATTTT	TRBJ2-3	TRBV7-8	NA	NA
CASTQRGEAQHF	TGTGCCAGCACACAAAGAGGTGAGGCCCAGCATTTT	TRBJ1-5	TRBV18	NA	NA
CASSLGGRAWEQYF	TGTGCCAGCAGCTTAGGCGGGAGGGCTTGGGAGCAGTACTTC	TRBJ2-7	TRBV11-1	NA	TRBD2
CASSPWTGMNTEAFF	TGTGCCAGCAGCCCATGGACAGGCATGAACACTGAAGCTTTCTTT	TRBJ1-1	TRBV9	NA	TRBD1
CSVQTSGGSFYEQYF	TGCAGCGTGCAGACTAGCGGGGGGTCCTTTTACGAGCAGTACTTC	TRBJ2-7	TRBV29-1	NA	TRBD2
CASSQDRRTGYTF	TGTGCCAGCAGCCAGGACAGGAGGACTGGCTACACCTTC	TRBJ1-2	TRBV7-2	NA	TRBD1
CASSLSGTYEQYF	TGTGCCAGCAGTTTATCGGGGACCTACGAGCAGTACTTC	TRBJ2-7	TRBV5-4	NA	NA
CASSSTDGGRWKTQYF	TGTGCCAGCAGCTCCACGGACGGCGGGAGGTGGAAGACCCAGTACTTC	TRBJ2-5	TRBV11-1	NA	TRBD2
CASSVWRDKTGELFF	TGTGCCAGCAGCGTCTGGCGGGATAAAACCGGGGAGCTGTTTTTT	TRBJ2-2	TRBV9	NA	NA
CSVEHPDSLNYGYTF	TGCAGCGTTGAACATCCGGACTCCCTTAACTATGGCTACACCTTC	TRBJ1-2	TRBV29-1	once	NA
CASSYGRDATNEKLFF	TGTGCCAGCAGTTACGGCAGGGACGCAACTAATGAAAAACTGTTTTTT	TRBJ1-4	TRBV6-5	NA	NA
CASSHSGSLGEAFF	TGCGCCAGCAGCCACTCAGGCTCGCTCGGTGAAGCTTTCTTT	TRBJ1-1	TRBV4-1	once	NA
CASTRFSSGTFYEQYF	TGTGCCAGCACCAGATTCTCTAGCGGAACCTTTTACGAGCAGTACTTC	TRBJ2-7	TRBV6-6	NA	TRBD2
CASRGRIQETQYF	TGTGCCAGCAGGGGACGGATCCAAGAGACCCAGTACTTC	TRBJ2-5	TRBV6-5	NA	NA
CASSSSGISNQPQHF	TGTGCCAGCTCATCGTCAGGGATTAGCAATCAGCCCCAGCATTTT	TRBJ1-5	TRBV18	NA	NA
CASSLQAGSTDTQYF	TGTGCCAGCAGTCTTCAAGCGGGGAGCACAGATACGCAGTATTTT	TRBJ2-3	TRBV2	few	TRBD2
CASSYSLALTYNEQFF	TGTGCCAGCAGTTACTCCCTAGCCCTAACCTACAATGAGCAGTTCTTC	TRBJ2-1	TRBV6-5	once	NA
CASSKLDSPTDTQYF	TGTGCCAGCAGTAAACTGGACAGCCCGACAGATACGCAGTATTTT	TRBJ2-3	TRBV5-6	NA	NA
CASSFTELGVYEQYF	TGTGCCAGTAGCTTTACCGAACTGGGAGTCTACGAGCAGTACTTC	TRBJ2-7	TRBV19	once	NA
CASSPVLASHYEQYF	TGCGCCAGCAGCCCCGTTCTAGCCTCTCACTACGAGCAGTACTTC	TRBJ2-7	TRBV4-3	NA	NA
CASSYSRGPGTEAFF	TGTGCCAGCAGTTACTCCAGGGGCCCTGGCACTGAAGCTTTCTTT	TRBJ1-1	TRBV6-6	NA	NA
CASSLGAGGFRTDTQYF	TGTGCTAGCAGCTTAGGCGCGGGAGGTTTCAGGACAGATACGCAGTATTTT	TRBJ2-3	TRBV7-7	NA	TRBD2
CASAIGASSSYEQYF	TGTGCCAGTGCAATTGGGGCATCCAGCTCCTACGAGCAGTACTTC	TRBJ2-7	TRBV18	NA	NA
CASSLRGSSSTDTQYF	TGTGCCAGCAGCTTACGAGGATCCTCAAGCACAGATACGCAGTATTTT	TRBJ2-3	TRBV7-3	NA	NA
CASSAQVNTEAFF	TGTGCCAGCAGCGCCCAGGTGAACACTGAAGCTTTCTTT	TRBJ1-1	TRBV7-8	NA	NA
CASRQTGLNEQFF	TGTGCCAGTAGGCAGACAGGGCTCAATGAGCAGTTCTTC	TRBJ2-1	TRBV19	NA	TRBD1
CASSDLSAGNNYGYTF	TGTGCCAGCAGTGATCTATCAGCCGGGAACAACTATGGCTACACCTTC	TRBJ1-2	TRBV25-1	once	NA
CASSVDLAGGQETQYF	TGTGCCAGCAGCGTAGATCTGGCAGGGGGCCAAGAGACCCAGTACTTC	TRBJ2-5	TRBV9	once	TRBD1